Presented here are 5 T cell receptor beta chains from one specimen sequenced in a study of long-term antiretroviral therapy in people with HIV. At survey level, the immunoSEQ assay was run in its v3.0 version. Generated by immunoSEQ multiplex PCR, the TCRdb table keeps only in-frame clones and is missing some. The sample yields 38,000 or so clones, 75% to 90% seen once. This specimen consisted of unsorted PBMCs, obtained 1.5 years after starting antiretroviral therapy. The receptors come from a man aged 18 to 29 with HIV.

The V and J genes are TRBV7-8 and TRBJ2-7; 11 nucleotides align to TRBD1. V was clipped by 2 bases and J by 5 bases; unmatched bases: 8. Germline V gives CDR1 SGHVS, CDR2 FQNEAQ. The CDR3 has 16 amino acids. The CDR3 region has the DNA TGTGCCAGCAGCTTACCCGGGACAGGGGGTAACGACGAGCAGTACTTC. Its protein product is CASSLPGTGGNDEQYF.

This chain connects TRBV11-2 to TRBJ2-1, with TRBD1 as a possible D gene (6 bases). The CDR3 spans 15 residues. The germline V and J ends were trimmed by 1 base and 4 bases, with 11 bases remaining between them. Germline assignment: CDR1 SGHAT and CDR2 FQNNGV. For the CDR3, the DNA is TGTGCCAGCAGCTTAGTGGCAGGGGTGTACAATGAGCAGTTCTTC. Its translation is CASSLVAGVYNEQFF.

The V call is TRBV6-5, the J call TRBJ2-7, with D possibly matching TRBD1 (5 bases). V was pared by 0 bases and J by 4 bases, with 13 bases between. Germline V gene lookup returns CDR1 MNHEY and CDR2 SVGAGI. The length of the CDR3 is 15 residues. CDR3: CASSYSHRQKYEQYF. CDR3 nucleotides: TGTGCCAGCAGTTACTCGCATAGACAGAAGTACGAGCAGTACTTC.

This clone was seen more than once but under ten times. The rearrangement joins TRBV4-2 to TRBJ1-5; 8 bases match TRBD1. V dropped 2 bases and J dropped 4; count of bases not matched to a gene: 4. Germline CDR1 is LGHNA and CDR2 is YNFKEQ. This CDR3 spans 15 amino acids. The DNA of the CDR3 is TGTGCCAGCAGCCAAACGGACAGGGAGAATCAGCCCCAGCATTTT. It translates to CASSQTDRENQPQHF.

As DNA, the CDR3 is TGTGCCAGTAGTGCTAGCGGGGGATCCTACGAGCAGTACTTC. This codes for CASSASGGSYEQYF. The chain has TRBV19 and TRBJ2-7, with 10 positions matching TRBD2. Looked up from germline, CDR1 is LNHDA and CDR2 is SQIVND (reference sequence). The CDR3 covers 14 residues. J was trimmed by 1 base and V by 5 bases; bases with no gene match: 2.